This TCR beta chain is from a study of T cell responses to AZD1222 COVID-19 vaccine. With respect to this clone: Its antigen is undetermined.

Study-wide findings and caveats: Baseline seropositivity occurred in only a handful of AZD1222 recipients. Unmutated variant regions reportedly attract nearly half of all spike-specific TCRs. Females made up more of the donors, who were largely white British, and clonal diversity may have come out too low. The peak T cell response came first, and repertoires were sampled only after it.

Per the germline V gene, CDR1 is ENHRY and CDR2 is SYGVKD. The ends were cut back, 6 bases at V and 3 bases at J, with 8 bases in the middle. The CDR3 totals 12 residues. The repertoire was sequenced with immunoSEQ multiplex PCR; TCRdb's copy has only in-frame clones and lacks some. The table lists fewer than 200,000 clones, around 92% of them singletons. The genes are TRBV10-3 and TRBJ2-5; D remains ambiguous. The receptor comes from an adult in good health. The sample was peripheral blood, taken on day 0 of AZD1222 vaccination. The CDR3 protein is CAIRDLEETQYF. CDR3 coding DNA: TGTGCCATCAGGGACCTCGAAGAGACCCAGTACTTC.